This record covers a single T cell receptor (beta chain). The antigen remains unidentified. This entry comes from a study of T cell repertoires in cytomegalovirus infection. Background on the study: TCR beta signatures that were public indicated CMV infection and matching HLA type.

Study-wide findings and caveats: It was HLA-C-restricted CMV-specific TCR beta clonotypes that dominated the response ex vivo. The cumulative frequency of public TCR beta families distinguished individuals who carried CMV together with the relevant HLA.

TCRdb reprocessed the reads via MiXCR and lists one record per CDR3 protein. Of some 450,000 distinct CDR3 sequences listed, approximately 31% are singletons. The CDR3 is 15 residues long. Germline V gives CDR1 MDHEN, CDR2 SYDVKM. The V and J ends lost 5 bases and 5 bases, in that order; junction bases with no gene match: 10. The sequence was collected from a human donor in good health (CMV status not recorded). Some clones in this sample may be carry-over from other donors' samples. Sequences were obtained from PBMCs. The J gene is TRBJ1-2, the V gene TRBV28, with 8 bases aligning to TRBD1. The CDR3 DNA reads TGTGCCAGCAGTATCATGTCAGGGGGCGCATATGGCTACACCTTC. The encoded protein is CASSIMSGGAYGYTF.